This T cell receptor beta chain originates from a study of tumor-infiltrating lymphocytes in localized non-small cell lung cancer. Whole-study context: Several tumor histologies, both smoking statuses, and some post-neoadjuvant chemotherapy samples were included. Resected tumor was paired with non-adjacent uninvolved lung from the same patient. Study-level results: T-cell fraction did not differ between immunotypes IM1 and IM2. Higher tumor T cell infiltration than in uninvolved lung was supported by TCRbeta sequencing.

Worth noting for this clone: Its antigen is unidentified.

The CDR3 runs 14 residues. Germline V gene sequence: CDR1 ENHRY, CDR2 SYGVKD. Trimming took 8 bases from V and 0 from J, leaving 8 bases between them. The protocol was immunoSEQ multiplex PCR, while the TCRdb copy is restricted to in-frame clones and leaves out a portion. The data contain approximately 24,000 clones, about three fifths of them singletons. The sequence came from a human donor with non-small cell lung cancer. The gene calls are TRBV10-3 and TRBJ2-6; no reliable D call. Sequenced material: lung tumor tissue. The CDR3 is CAIGPLSGANVLTF. In DNA, the CDR3 is TGTGCCATCGGGCCGCTCTCTGGGGCCAACGTCCTGACTTTC.